This T cell receptor (beta chain) was recovered during a study of brain T cells in children with intractable seizures. Study-level results: Pre-surgery blood may have been undersampled, hiding some clones. Only CDR3 sequence similarity suggested viral specificity, without known HCMV serostatus.

The data were produced by immunoSEQ multiplex PCR, yet TCRdb's version contains in-frame clones alone and is incomplete. The sample lists 340,000 or so clones; 93% were seen once. This CDR3 is 15 amino acids long. V lost 3 bases, J lost 3 bases, and 8 bases stayed unmatched. Germline values: CDR1 MNHEY, CDR2 SMNVEV (reference sequence). This clone appeared once. Its antigen is not identified. Regarding time point: blood from clinic visit 5 months post-surgery; TSC patient then seizure free. The sequenced cases were selected for having the highest brain T cell transcript signatures. Before surgery, patients took at least one anti-epileptic drug.

The TCR sequence derives from a boy under two years old with tuberous sclerosis and intractable seizures. The chain couples TRBV27 to TRBJ2-7; TRBD1 agrees at 7 bases. Sequences were derived from peripheral blood, sampled 4 to 6 months after surgery. CDR3 region: CASSFATGTDYEQYF. The DNA for the CDR3 is TGTGCCAGCAGTTTCGCAACCGGGACAGACTACGAGCAGTACTTC.